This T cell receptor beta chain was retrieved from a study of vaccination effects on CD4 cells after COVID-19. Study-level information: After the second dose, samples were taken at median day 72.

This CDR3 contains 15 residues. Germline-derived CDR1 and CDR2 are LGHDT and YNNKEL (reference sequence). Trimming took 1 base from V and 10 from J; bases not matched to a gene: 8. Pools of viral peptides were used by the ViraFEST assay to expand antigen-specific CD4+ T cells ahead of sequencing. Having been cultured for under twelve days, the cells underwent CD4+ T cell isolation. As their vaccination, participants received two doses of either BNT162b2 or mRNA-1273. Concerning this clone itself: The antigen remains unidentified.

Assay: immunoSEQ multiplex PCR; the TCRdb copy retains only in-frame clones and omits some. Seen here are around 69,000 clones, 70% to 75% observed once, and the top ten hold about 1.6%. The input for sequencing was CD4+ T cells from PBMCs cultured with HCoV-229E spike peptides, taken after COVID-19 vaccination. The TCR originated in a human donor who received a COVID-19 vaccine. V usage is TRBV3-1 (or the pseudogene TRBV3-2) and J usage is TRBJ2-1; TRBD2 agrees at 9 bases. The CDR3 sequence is CASSQVAAGGYEQFF. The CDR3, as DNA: TGTGCCAGCAGCCAAGTAGCAGCGGGGGGATACGAGCAGTTCTTC.